Shown below are 8 T cell receptor beta chains from a single sample sequenced in a study of breast tumors, draining lymph nodes, adjacent tissues. The lymph nodes were axillary draining lymph nodes from breast cancer patients. TCRdb passed the multiplex PCR reads through MiXCR, listing each CDR3 protein once. The table includes approximately 210,000 distinct CDR3 sequences, about 34% detected once. Specimen: axillary lymph node tissue. These receptors originate from a female donor with breast cancer. Some clones in this sample may be carry-over from other donors' samples.

This clonotype came up many times. The rearrangement links TRBV7-9 to TRBJ2-7; TRBD1 might be the D (5 bases). The CDR3 extends over 13 amino acids. V dropped 2 bases and J dropped 2 bases, with 7 bases sitting between them. Germline-derived CDR1 and CDR2 are SEHNR and FQNEAQ (reference sequence). The CDR3 spells CASSLPTAYEQYF. CDR3 nucleotide sequence: TGTGCCAGCAGCTTACCGACAGCCTACGAGCAGTACTTC. The entire variable domain, with the rest obtained from reference TRBV7-9 and TRBJ2-7, is as follows: DTGVSQNPRHKITKRGQNVTFRCDPISEHNRLYWYRQTLGQGPEFLTYFQNEAQLEKSRLLSDRFSAERPKGSFSTLEIQRTEQGDSAMYLCASSLPTAYEQYFGPGTRLTVT.

This clonotype was observed a single time. This rearrangement joins TRBV5-4 to TRBJ2-1; D unclear. V lost 2 bases and J lost 2, with 11 bases in between. There are 15 residues in the CDR3. The germline V gene encodes CDR1 SGHNT and CDR2 YYREEE (reference sequence). This chain's CDR3 is CASSFYSRTYNEQFF. CDR3 nucleotide sequence: TGTGCCAGCAGCTTCTATTCGCGGACCTACAATGAGCAGTTCTTC.

Written as DNA, the CDR3 is TGTGCCATCAGTACCGACAGGGGTGCTAACTATGGCTACACCTTC. It yields the protein CAISTDRGANYGYTF. This rearrangement joins TRBV10-3 to TRBJ1-2; 8 bases align to TRBD1. Germline V lookup: CDR1 ENHRY, CDR2 SYGVKD. The CDR3 is 15 residues long. Trimming removed 5 bases from V and 0 bases from J; junction bases left unmatched: 5.

V is TRBV12-3 or TRBV12-4 and J is TRBJ1-2, with D uncertain. The length of the CDR3 is 15 residues. V lost 7 bases and J lost 0, with 15 bases in between. The CDR3 protein is CASTGTGLSNYGYTF. The CDR3 region has the DNA TGTGCCAGCACCGGAACTGGGCTATCTAACTATGGCTACACCTTC.

The CDR3 region has the DNA TGCGCCAGCAGCCTTCTAGGGACAGGGAATTCACCCCTCCACTTT. Protein product: CASSLLGTGNSPLHF. The genes are TRBV4-1 and TRBJ1-6; TRBD1 matches at 9 bases. Unmatched junction bases numbered 5, after V lost 4 bases and J lost 7 bases. The length of the CDR3 is 15 residues. Per germline, CDR1 MGHRA and CDR2 YSYEKL.

This clonotype was counted between two and nine times. V and J are TRBV6-5 and TRBJ1-2, with TRBD1 matching over 9 bases. The CDR3 extends over 14 amino acids. Germline V gene lookup returns CDR1 MNHEY and CDR2 SVGAGI. Losses at the gene ends were 2 bases for V and 5 bases for J; bases not matched to a gene: 3. The CDR3 protein is CASSYHRGPYGYTF. The CDR3, as DNA: TGTGCCAGCAGTTACCACAGGGGGCCGTATGGCTACACCTTC.

The CDR3 DNA is TGTGCCAGCAGAGACGGGGGCACAGATACGCAGTATTTT. Translating it yields CASRDGGTDTQYF. The chain uses TRBV6-2 or TRBV6-3 and TRBJ2-3, with D maybe TRBD2 (5 bases). V was trimmed by 6 bases and J by 1 base, leaving 8 bases between them. The CDR3 runs to 13 residues. CDR1 is MNHEY and CDR2 is SVGEGT in the germline V gene.

Details on this clonotype: The conserved phenylalanine or tryptophan is not found at the CDR3 terminus, so this likely reflects a read error. No DNA is shown, since the ends of the CDR3 on it are uncertain; the CDR3 is the one TCRdb lists. V is TRBV20-1 and J is TRBJ2-7; whether TRBD2, the table's D call, matches the DNA was not checked. The CDR3 comprises 16 residues, both ends counted. CDR1 is DFQATT, CDR2 SNEGSKA, per germline (reference sequence). The CDR3 sequence is CSAIKPLGLAGGPAYL.